This T cell receptor beta chain was sequenced in a study of blood T cell repertoires in COVID-19. Study-wide context: Samples of COVID-19 (acute and convalescent) were obtained from the United States, Italy and Spain. PBMCs, B-cell-depleted T cells, or T cells provided the cDNA or gDNA that made up the material.

Per the authors' pipeline: Amplifying reference gene primers gave estimates of nucleated cell counts. Profiled with immunoSEQ multiplex PCR; TCRdb holds only in-frame clones, not every one. Clonal size and the V and J genes are those of that table, whereas D and trimming came from the DNA. This sample has under 200,000 clones, with about 90% found just once. Germline V gene sequence: CDR1 SQVTM, CDR2 ANQGSEA. The CDR3 is 14 residues long. V lost 2 bases, J lost 5 bases, and 7 bases stayed unmatched. The chain joins TRBV29-1 to TRBJ2-7, with 9 bases matching TRBD1. The sequencing sample was made of peripheral blood. This TCR was recovered from a young man with active or convalescent COVID-19. The CDR3 loop reads CSVEKTGGSDEQYF. As DNA, the CDR3 is TGCAGCGTTGAAAAGACAGGGGGGAGCGACGAGCAGTACTTC.